Each of the 31 T cell receptor beta chains below was sequenced from the same sample in a study of blood T cells in healthy people across ages. Together with a sample-barcoded 5' primer, a J-beta primer mix was included in a second PCR lasting roughly 7 to 11 cycles. TCRdb called the 5' RACE reads again in MiXCR, with one record for every CDR3 protein. In the table there are about 1.4 million distinct CDR3 sequences, approximately 59% of which are singletons. Sequenced material: blood. The origin of the receptors is a man between 18 and 35 years old in good health.

The rearrangement links TRBV12-3 or TRBV12-4 to TRBJ2-1, with 11 positions matching TRBD2. The CDR3 runs to 15 residues. V trimming: 5 bases; J trimming: 3 bases; junction bases outside the gene matches: 3. The CDR3 spells CASSHSGRVYNEQFF. In nucleotides, the CDR3 is TGTGCCAGCAGTCATAGCGGGAGGGTCTACAATGAGCAGTTCTTC.

The rearrangement links TRBV7-2 to TRBJ1-2; D is uncertain. There are 16 residues in the CDR3. V was shortened by 3 bases and J by 2 bases, with 16 bases between the two germline ends. The germline V gene encodes CDR1 SGHTA and CDR2 FQGNSA. The CDR3 DNA reads as TGTGCCAGCAGCTTGGAACAGAATAATTTAAACTATGGCTACACCTTC. Its translation: CASSLEQNNLNYGYTF.

This rearrangement joins TRBV3-1 to TRBJ2-3, with TRBD2 as a possible D gene (5 bases). Germline assignment: CDR1 LGHDT and CDR2 YNNKEL (reference sequence). Trimming removed 0 bases at V and 7 bases at J, with 14 bases between. CDR3 size: 15 residues. Here the CDR3 DNA reads TGTGCCAGCAGCCAAGATCCGCTAGCTGGGAATACGCAGTATTTT. Encoded protein: CASSQDPLAGNTQYF.

The chain employs TRBV20-1 and TRBJ2-2; the D gene could be TRBD1 or TRBD2 (5 bases each). V lost 0 bases and J lost 6, with 14 bases in between. Germline CDR1 and CDR2: DFQATT and SNEGSKA (reference sequence). The CDR3 totals 15 residues. The chain's CDR3 is CSARDLGGPPGELFF. The CDR3 bases are TGCAGTGCTAGAGATCTTGGGGGACCACCCGGGGAGCTGTTTTTT.

The chain carries TRBV6-6 and TRBJ2-4; 10 bases are shared with TRBD1. The last part of the DNA fits TRBJ2-7 better; the J call may be wrong. Germline-derived CDR1 and CDR2 are MNHNY and SVGAGI (reference sequence). The CDR3 is 13 amino acids. DNA for the CDR3: TGTGCCAGCGCGGACAGGGGGTCCTACGAGCAGTACTTC. Its protein product is CASADRGSYEQYF.

V usage is TRBV6-5 and J usage is TRBJ2-1; maybe TRBD2 (5 bases). The CDR3 is 17 amino acids. Germline CDR1 and CDR2: MNHEY and SVGAGI. V was cut by 0 bases and J by 0 bases, with 12 bases left in between. The CDR3: CASSYSRLTSSYNEQFF. The CDR3 nucleotides are TGTGCCAGCAGTTACTCGCGACTAACGAGCTCCTACAATGAGCAGTTCTTC.

This chain joins TRBV6-2 or TRBV6-3 and TRBJ2-1; D might be TRBD2 (6 bases). The germline CDR1 and CDR2 sequences are MNHEY and SVGEGT. Trimming removed 2 bases from V and 10 bases from J, with 15 bases in between. The CDR3 loop spans 14 amino acids. The CDR3 DNA is TGTGCCAGCAGTTACCCCGTCAGGGAGGAGGAGCAGTTCTTC. Protein product: CASSYPVREEEQFF.

The chain employs TRBV12-5 and TRBJ2-1; TRBD1 aligns across 9 bases. V lost 6 bases and J lost 6; bases outside the gene matches: 6. Germline assignment: CDR1 LGHNT and CDR2 FRNRAP. The CDR3 sequence is 14 residues long. The CDR3, as DNA: TGTGCTAGTGGGACCGGGACAGGGACCAATGAGCAGTTCTTC. Translation gives CASGTGTGTNEQFF.

The chain links TRBV4-3 to TRBJ2-1; D might be TRBD2 (6 bases). V lost 0 bases, J lost 3 bases, and 12 bases lay in between. The CDR3 is 16 amino acids. The germline CDR1 and CDR2 sequences are LGHNA and YSLEER. The CDR3 loop reads CASSQDLRGVYNEQFF. The CDR3 nucleotides are TGCGCCAGCAGCCAAGACCTCCGCGGGGTCTACAATGAGCAGTTCTTC.

This clonotype was picked up a small number of times. The chain couples TRBV11-2 to TRBJ2-4, with TRBD2 identical over 11 bases. The V gene end was trimmed by 1 base and the J gene end by 2 bases; junction bases not matched to a gene: 10. CDR1 SGHAT and CDR2 FQNNGV come from the germline V gene. The CDR3 loop spans 19 amino acids. CDR3 in amino acids: CASSLGVTSGGPSKNIQYF. The CDR3 bases are TGTGCCAGCAGCTTAGGGGTCACTAGCGGGGGACCCTCCAAAAACATTCAGTACTTC.

The V and J genes are TRBV20-1 and TRBJ2-3; possible D gene TRBD2, 7 bases. CDR3 length: 13 amino acids. V was pared by 6 bases and J by 3 bases, with 13 bases between. Germline CDR1 DFQATT, CDR2 SNEGSKA (reference sequence). DNA of the CDR3: TGCAGTGCCTCAGGGGAGGGGACAGATACGCAGTATTTT. Translating it yields CSASGEGTDTQYF.

The gene calls are TRBV21-1 and TRBJ2-3; the table gives TRBD1 as D, unverified against the DNA. TRBV21-1 is flagged as a pseudogene. The CDR3 loop spans 15 amino acids. CDR3 region: CASSKDRQGVDTQYF. The CDR3 DNA is TGTGCCAGCAGCAAAGATCGACAGGGAGTAGATACGCAGTATTTT.

A few counts support this clonotype. The chain is built from TRBV6-5 and TRBJ1-6; D is ambiguous. The ends were cut back, 0 bases at V and 5 bases at J, with 8 bases in the middle. The germline V gene encodes CDR1 MNHEY and CDR2 SVGAGI. The CDR3 extends over 15 amino acids. CDR3 protein: CASSYSGPDNSPLHF. DNA of the CDR3: TGTGCCAGCAGTTACTCCGGGCCAGATAATTCACCCCTCCACTTT.

The chain recombines TRBV29-1 with TRBJ1-1; D remains unclear. The CDR3 totals 14 residues. The V gene lost 3 bases and the J gene lost 5 bases, with 16 bases spanning the gap. Germline V gene lookup returns CDR1 SQVTM and CDR2 ANQGSEA. The CDR3 sequence is CSVEVGLDGTEAFF. The CDR3, as DNA: TGCAGCGTTGAGGTCGGACTGGACGGAACTGAAGCTTTCTTT. Full variable domain (remainder filled in from reference TRBV29-1 and TRBJ1-1): SAVISQKPSRDICQRGTSLTIQCQVDSQVTMMFWYRQQPGQSLTLIATANQGSEATYESGFVIDKFPISRPNLTFSTLTVSNMSPEDSSIYLCSVEVGLDGTEAFFGQGTRLTVV.

The genes are TRBV5-1 and TRBJ2-1, with TRBD2 as a possible D gene (6 bases). CDR3 length: 14 amino acids. Trimming removed 0 bases from V and 4 bases from J, with 8 bases in between. Germline V gene data show CDR1 as SGHRS and CDR2 as YFSETQ. This CDR3 reads CASSLVTSYNEQFF. CDR3 in DNA: TGCGCCAGCAGCTTGGTGACTAGTTACAATGAGCAGTTCTTC.

The chain is built from TRBV7-9 and TRBJ2-6, with D uncertain. Trimming cost V 3 bases and J 3 bases, with 24 bases left between them. This CDR3 contains 20 residues. Germline V gives CDR1 SEHNR, CDR2 FQNEAQ (reference sequence). The CDR3 coding sequence is TGTGCCAGCAGCTTTTTCAAGGGCGCCGTTAACGTCTTTGGGGCCAACGTCCTGACTTTC. Translated, it gives CASSFFKGAVNVFGANVLTF. The full variable domain, completed using reference TRBV7-9 and TRBJ2-6, is DTGVSQNPRHKITKRGQNVTFRCDPISEHNRLYWYRQTLGQGPEFLTYFQNEAQLEKSRLLSDRFSAERPKGSFSTLEIQRTEQGDSAMYLCASSFFKGAVNVFGANVLTFGAGSRLTVL.

The V gene is TRBV27, the J gene TRBJ2-1, with D perhaps TRBD2 (6 bases). The CDR3 extends over 15 amino acids. V was clipped by 6 bases and J by 8 bases, with 20 bases between them. The germline V gene encodes CDR1 MNHEY and CDR2 SMNVEV (reference sequence). CDR3 sequence (DNA): TGTGCCAGCAGCCGCCGGGACTCCCTCCCCGATGAGCAGTTCTTC. This encodes CASSRRDSLPDEQFF.

The CDR3 sequence: CASSLYGVPYNEQFF. The CDR3 bases are TGTGCCAGCAGTTTATATGGCGTACCCTACAATGAGCAGTTCTTC. The V and J genes are TRBV12-3 or TRBV12-4 and TRBJ2-1, with D hard to call. Between the trimmed V and J ends, which lost 2 bases and 2 bases, there was a span of 10 bases. The CDR3 loop spans 15 amino acids.

J is TRBJ2-3 and V is TRBV20-1; possibly TRBD2 for D (6 bases). Germline assignment: CDR1 DFQATT and CDR2 SNEGSKA (reference sequence). V lost 0 bases, J lost 3 bases, and 13 bases lay in between. This CDR3 region has 15 residues. Here the CDR3 reads CSARDGTGATDTQYF. The DNA of the CDR3 is TGCAGTGCTAGAGATGGGACTGGCGCAACAGATACGCAGTATTTT.

The chain couples TRBV20-1 to TRBJ1-6, with D possibly being TRBD1 (6 bases). This CDR3 has 15 residues. Germline V gives CDR1 DFQATT, CDR2 SNEGSKA (reference sequence). Trimming cost V 1 base and J 9 bases, with 16 bases left between them. The CDR3 nucleotides are TGCAGTGCTAGAGTCACCACAGGGTTGGCTTCACCCCTCCACTTT. It encodes CSARVTTGLASPLHF.

The CDR3 nucleotides are TGTGCCAGCAGTCACCGTCTGGAGCAGTACTTC. The encoded protein is CASSHRLEQYF. The chain employs TRBV12-3 or TRBV12-4 and TRBJ2-5, with unresolved D. This CDR3 is built from 11 residues. V lost 5 bases and J lost 11, with 12 bases in between.

In regard to this clonotype: Possible read error: a much larger clone is one base away. This chain links TRBV6-1 with TRBJ2-7; D is unclear. This CDR3 spans 10 amino acids. The germline CDR1 and CDR2 sequences are MNHNS and SASEGT. The germline V and J ends were trimmed by 4 bases and 5 bases, with 3 bases remaining between them. The CDR3 sequence is CASSAHEQYF. Written as DNA, the CDR3 is TGTGCCAGCAGTGCCCACGAGCAGTACTTC.

The J gene is TRBJ2-1, the V gene TRBV27, with D possibly being TRBD2 (6 bases). Germline values: CDR1 MNHEY, CDR2 SMNVEV (reference sequence). V lost 4 bases to trimming and J lost 6 bases, with 13 bases between them. The CDR3 is 14 amino acids. CDR3 region: CASSSRLGINEQFF. In DNA form, the CDR3 reads TGTGCCAGCAGTTCCCGACTAGGCATCAATGAGCAGTTCTTC.

This chain links TRBV5-1 with TRBJ2-7, with 11 bases lining up with TRBD2. The CDR3 has 16 amino acids. The germline V gene encodes CDR1 SGHRS and CDR2 YFSETQ. J gave up 4 bases and V 0 bases, and 6 bases lay outside the gene matches. The CDR3 reads CASSLGLAGGLYEQYF. DNA of the CDR3: TGCGCCAGCAGCTTGGGGCTAGCGGGAGGCCTTTACGAGCAGTACTTC. The variable domain in full, with the rest retrieved from reference TRBV5-1 and TRBJ2-7, is KAGVTQTPRYLIKTRGQQVTLSCSPISGHRSVSWYQQTPGQGLQFLFEYFSETQRNKGNFPGRFSGRQFSNSRSEMNVSTLELGDSALYLCASSLGLAGGLYEQYFGPGTRLTVT.

The chain couples TRBV28 to TRBJ1-1; no firm D call. Per germline, CDR1 MDHEN and CDR2 SYDVKM. CDR3 length: 14 residues. Trimming removed 2 bases at V and 6 bases at J, with 13 bases between. The CDR3 sequence: CASSLEVGHPEAFF. The CDR3 nucleotides read TGTGCCAGCAGTTTAGAAGTCGGTCACCCTGAAGCTTTCTTT.

V usage is TRBV11-2 and J usage is TRBJ1-1, with D possibly TRBD1 on 5 matching bases. The CDR3 spans 14 residues. Germline assignment: CDR1 SGHAT and CDR2 FQNNGV. V dropped 4 bases and J dropped 7 bases, with 16 bases sitting between them. DNA for the CDR3: TGTGCCAGCAGCTCCGGGACGTTTAGACATGAAGCTTTCTTT. It codes for CASSSGTFRHEAFF. The whole variable domain, filled in from reference TRBV11-2 and TRBJ1-1, reads EAGVAQSPRYKIIEKRQSVAFWCNPISGHATLYWYQQILGQGPKLLIQFQNNGVVDDSQLPKDRFSAERLKGVDSTLKIQPAKLEDSAVYLCASSSGTFRHEAFFGQGTRLTVV.

The chain is built from TRBV10-3 and TRBJ2-5, with 9 positions matching TRBD1. After removal of 6 bases from V and 11 bases from J, the junction contained 13 bases not matched to a gene. The V gene's germline CDR1 is ENHRY and CDR2 SYGVKD. The CDR3 sequence is 14 residues long. CDR3 in amino acids: CAIRSPGQGGEQYF. The CDR3 DNA reads as TGTGCCATCAGGTCGCCGGGACAGGGAGGTGAGCAGTACTTC.

This rearrangement joins TRBV20-1 to TRBJ2-5; D gene ambiguous. CDR3 size: 12 residues. Between the trimmed V and J ends, which lost 4 bases and 4 bases, there was a span of 10 bases. CDR1 DFQATT and CDR2 SNEGSKA come from the germline V gene (reference sequence). The CDR3 here is CSAIRGGETQYF. The CDR3 bases are TGCAGTGCTATAAGAGGTGGAGAGACCCAGTACTTC.

The table lists this clonotype with a count of one. This chain uses TRBV18 with TRBJ2-3; 10 nucleotides match TRBD1. Looked up from germline, CDR1 is KGHSH and CDR2 is LQKENI. V trimming: 1 base; J trimming: 4 bases; junction bases outside the gene matches: 8. The CDR3 contains 17 residues. The chain's CDR3 is CASSPLYRDRGPDTQYF. CDR3 nucleotides: TGTGCCAGCTCACCACTGTACCGGGACAGGGGACCAGATACGCAGTATTTT.

V usage is TRBV27 and J usage is TRBJ2-1; 10 positions match TRBD1. Germline trimming cut 4 bases from V and 9 bases from J; bases unmatched to any gene: 9. CDR1 is MNHEY, CDR2 SMNVEV, per germline (reference sequence). CDR3 length: 15 amino acids. CDR3 DNA: TGTGCCAGCAGTTCACGGGACAGGGACAGGGGTGAGCAGTTCTTC. Amino acids: CASSSRDRDRGEQFF.

The chain couples TRBV6-2 or TRBV6-3 to TRBJ2-5; TRBD2 agrees at 7 bases. V was clipped by 6 bases and J by 4 bases; unmatched bases: 14. Germline V gene lookup returns CDR1 MNHEY and CDR2 SVGEGT. The length of the CDR3 is 16 residues. This CDR3 reads CASSQGPIREGETQYF. DNA of the CDR3: TGTGCCAGCAGCCAAGGTCCGATAAGGGAGGGAGAGACCCAGTACTTC.